The rows below give T cell receptor beta chains drawn from one sample of a study of cytomegalovirus exposure and HLA in healthy donors. Assay used: immunoSEQ multiplex PCR; TCRdb lists only in-frame clones, some missing. The table includes roughly 100,000 clones, 13% to 15% detected once. Sequencing was performed on PBMCs. The source is a female donor in good health and CMV-seronegative. CDR3s include the opening cysteine and the closing phenylalanine or tryptophan. The D gene is left open where the match is weak. Size tells how often a clone was seen (once, few, many) or the class of an expanded clone, and some rows leave it out.

d_call,v_call,j_call,clone_size,cdr3_length,cdr3_aa,cdr3_nt
-,TRBV5-4,TRBJ2-7,-,12,CASSPTRDEQYF,TGTGCCAGCAGCCCGACCAGGGACGAGCAGTACTTC
-,TRBV11-1,TRBJ1-6,few,15,CASTRGARTDSPLHF,TGTGCCAGCACTCGTGGAGCGAGAACTGATTCACCCCTCCACTTT
TRBD2,TRBV4-3,TRBJ2-7,few,16,CASSQELAGGPYEQYF,TGCGCCAGCAGCCAAGAACTAGCGGGAGGACCCTACGAGCAGTACTTC
TRBD2,TRBV19,TRBJ2-1,-,14,CASSTSGRNNEQFF,TGTGCCAGTAGCACTAGCGGGAGGAACAATGAGCAGTTCTTC
-,TRBV5-4,TRBJ1-2,once,13,CASSLAGGYGYTF,TGTGCCAGCAGCTTGGCGGGGGGGTATGGCTACACCTTC
-,TRBV5-1,TRBJ2-7,-,14,CASSTGTLSYEQYF,TGCGCCAGCAGCACCGGGACACTTTCCTACGAGCAGTACTTC
-,TRBV10-2,TRBJ1-6,-,12,CASSESQGPLHF,TGCGCCAGCAGTGAGTCCCAGGGGCCCCTCCACTTT
-,TRBV29-1,TRBJ1-1,few,13,CASGTAMNTEAFF,TGCGCCTCCGGGACTGCCATGAACACTGAAGCTTTCTTT
-,TRBV10-3,TRBJ2-7,once,13,CAISEKSSYEQYF,TGTGCCATCAGTGAGAAGAGCTCCTACGAGCAGTACTTC
TRBD1,TRBV19,TRBJ1-1,-,16,CASRPRDRRLNTEAFF,TGTGCCAGTAGGCCTCGGGACAGGCGATTGAACACTGAAGCTTTCTTT
-,TRBV28,TRBJ2-2,few,12,CASTYLTGELFF,TGTGCCAGCACCTACCTTACCGGGGAGCTGTTTTTT
TRBD2,TRBV9,TRBJ2-7,few,15,CASSVGSGGLYEQYF,TGTGCCAGCAGCGTAGGTTCGGGGGGGCTGTACGAGCAGTACTTC
-,TRBV2,TRBJ1-2,few,14,CASTPEEGSYGYTF,TGTGCCAGCACCCCCGAAGAGGGTAGCTATGGCTACACCTTC
TRBD2,TRBV6-1,TRBJ2-7,-,14,CASSEVGLGYEQYF,TGTGCCAGCAGTGAAGTAGGACTAGGCTACGAGCAGTACTTC
-,TRBV9,TRBJ2-7,few,13,CASSTGGGGEQYF,TGTGCCAGCAGCACCGGGGGAGGCGGCGAGCAGTACTTC
-,TRBV12-5,TRBJ1-2,-,13,CASFGSFNYGYTF,TGTGCTAGTTTCGGGAGTTTTAACTATGGCTACACCTTC